This TCR beta chain was captured in a study of blood T cell repertoires in COVID-19. Germline CDR1 MNHEY, CDR2 SVGAGI. CDR3 length: 15 amino acids. The junction had 4 bases not matched to a gene; V was cut back by 5 bases and J by 2 bases. The repertoire was sequenced with immunoSEQ multiplex PCR; TCRdb's copy has only in-frame clones and lacks some. The table records about 86,000 clones, around 80% of them present only once. The V call is TRBV6-5, the J call TRBJ1-4, with TRBD1 matching 8 bases. This receptor was taken from a woman of 80 years or more with acute or convalescent COVID-19. The sequencing input was peripheral blood. The CDR3 nucleotides read TGTGCCAGCAGTATTCGACAGGGGACTAATGAAAAACTGTTTTTT. It is translated as CASSIRQGTNEKLFF.